Detailed here is one T cell receptor beta chain. Assay: immunoSEQ multiplex PCR; the TCRdb copy retains only in-frame clones and omits some. This sample carries roughly 200,000 clones, about four fifths of them seen once, and the ten largest clones take around 5.4%. This sample is drawn from a study of blood T cell repertoires in COVID-19. Losses at the gene ends were 1 base for V and 4 bases for J; bases not matched to a gene: 3. The CDR3 is 14 residues long. Per the germline V gene, CDR1 is SQVTM and CDR2 is ANQGSEA. Seattle patient enrollment occurred during active infection, with longitudinal follow-up thereafter.

The gene calls are TRBV29-1 and TRBJ2-1; 8 nucleotides align to TRBD2. This clonotype originated in a woman between 35 and 50 years old with COVID-19, enrolled during active disease. Specimen: peripheral blood. The CDR3 DNA reads as TGCAGCGTTGAAGCGCAGCGGGGGTACAATGAGCAGTTCTTC. Amino acids: CSVEAQRGYNEQFF.